This T cell receptor beta chain originates from a study of T cell repertoires in cytomegalovirus infection. Study details: It was recently identified HLA-C-restricted and well-studied HLA-B-restricted CMV epitopes that the study used. It can be stated that public TCR beta signatures indicated CMV infection as well as a matching HLA type.

The CDR3 loop spans 15 amino acids. Germline V lookup: CDR1 SEHNR, CDR2 FQNEAQ (reference sequence). J lost 3 bases, V lost 5 bases, and 9 bases had no gene match. This clonotype was seen a few times. The antigen remains unidentified. Each CDR3 protein gets one entry after TCRdb re-called the reads with MiXCR. The profile covers tens of thousands of distinct CDR3 sequences, with about 44% appearing a single time and just over 90% taken by the ten largest. General study results and limits: Using cumulative public TCR beta family frequency, the authors identified those who carried CMV together with the relevant HLA. Within the response measured ex vivo, HLA-C-restricted CMV-specific TCR beta clonotypes were dominant.

This chain connects TRBV7-9 to TRBJ2-5; 7 nucleotides align to TRBD2. The material was CD8+ T cells from cultured PBMCs, obtained from culture after CMV antigen stimulation. The source is a human donor in good health (CMV status not recorded). Some clones in this sample may be carry-over from other donors' samples. CDR3 loop: CASSPRWAGEETQYF. In nucleotides, the CDR3 is TGTGCCAGCAGCCCCCGTTGGGCGGGGGAAGAGACCCAGTACTTC.